The clone carrying this T cell receptor (beta chain) has just a few counts. Its target is unknown. This specimen belongs to a study of beta chain features in type 1 diabetes. General observations from the study: Junctions at VDJ sites from type 1 diabetes patients had fewer insertions and more deletions. The question of HLA type influencing TCRB rearrangement was one that remained unresolved here. All four CD4+ subsets of Type 1 diabetes patients contained TCRB CDR3s that were moderately but significantly shorter.

Every isolated RNA sample was fully reverse transcribed, so sequencing captured expressed TCRB transcripts. The assay was immunoSEQ multiplex PCR, and TCRdb's table has in-frame clones only and misses some. The data contain hundreds of thousands of clones, 11% to 15% of them seen just once; the ten biggest clones take up nearly 0.04%. It was via CD45RO/CCR7/CD25/CD127/CD95/CD27 that CD4+ naive, central memory, regulatory and stem cell-like memory cells were sorted. Trimming took 0 bases from V and 7 from J; bases not matched to a gene: 4. This CDR3 comprises 15 residues. The germline CDR1 and CDR2 sequences are MNHEY and SVGAGI.

The gene calls are TRBV6-5 and TRBJ2-1, with 9 bases lining up with TRBD1. The sequencing input was naive CD4+ T cells from blood. The TCR sequence derives from a man between 18 and 35 years old with type 1 diabetes. In DNA, the CDR3 is TGTGCCAGCAGTTACTCGAGACAGGGGGGTAATGAGCAGTTCTTC. Residues: CASSYSRQGGNEQFF.